Detailed here is one TCR beta chain. Its antigen target is currently unknown. No per-base quality is available; no much larger clone lies one base away. The cohort comprised 550 to 700 healthy bone marrow donors. At the time of sampling, all cohort members were nominally healthy, though unrecorded immune exposures were likely present. The donor tested CMV seropositive and was one of the 289 seropositive cohort members. Every donor gave a peripheral blood sample, and the peripheral blood mononuclear cells from that sample were used for TCR beta sequencing. Genomic DNA was extracted from the blood cell samples with the Qiagen DNeasy Blood Extraction Kit. The data were obtained in a study of cytomegalovirus exposure and HLA in healthy donors (dated by TCRdb to between 2016 and 2019). General notes on the study: In an earlier analysis of approximately 640 of the donors, under 300 Gb of sequence data and 100 million or so unique TCR beta sequences from about 179 million T cells were reported. Both class I and class II loci were covered by HLA typing, at four-digit resolution. To predict cytomegalovirus infection status, the study brought together high-throughput TCR immunosequencing, statistical association of individual TCRs with disease status, and machine learning. Besides the first cohort of more than 650 subjects, a separate validation cohort made up of roughly 120 different subjects was used. An early release covering roughly 600 HLA-typed donors comprised approximately 290 gigabases of sequencing data and around 85 million unique TCR sequences. A handful of DR-DQ haplotypes were handled as single units for association and clustering because linkage in the cohort was strong. Among 300 to 450 genotyped donors of the cohort, an average of approximately 240,000 unique TCR beta nucleotide sequences were sequenced per donor, around 20% of them non-productive. A later analysis re-examined previously published TCR beta repertoires from roughly 720 donors and added high-resolution HLA genotyping to investigate patterns of TCR occurrence. An earlier analysis of about 620 of the donors applied high-throughput TCR beta sequencing to assess whether each TCR beta V gene segment acted as functional or pseudogenic. All discovery cohort repertoires had been generated using a single sequencing platform. The study used immunosequencing to profile the T cell repertoires of under 700 subjects and linked those repertoires to cytomegalovirus serostatus. Rather than drawing on any new phenotypic data, the later analysis identified candidate immune exposures from TCR beta sequences and the way those sequences occurred across donors. The genetic ancestry cluster associated with self-reported Caucasian donors included 81% of the roughly 390 genotyped donors. The number of donors typed differed by locus, with 629-630 for A, B, C, DRB1 and DQB1, around 520 for DQA1, 600 to 610 for DPA1, and 400 to 490 for DPB1. Genome-wide SNP genotypes for about 65% of the 666 donors were used in a later genetic analysis, which treated that subset as a discovery cohort. The study aimed to test whether cataloging public T cell receptors could reveal signatures of past pathogen exposure. Alongside the repertoire data, information on donor age, sex, ethnicity and CMV serostatus was compiled.

The V end gives up 4 bases and the J end 3 bases, leaving 7 bases in the junction not matched to a gene. The germline V gene (reference sequence) gives CDR1 as GTSNPN and CDR2 as SVGIG. The CDR3 sequence holds 14 residues, the cysteine and phenylalanine included. This entry keeps only the CDR3 DNA: 42 bases, framed from base 1. Library construction relied on the immunoSEQ multiplex PCR assay. A mixture of 60 forward primers for TCR Vbeta segments and 13 reverse primers for TCR Jbeta segments was used in the multiplex PCR. Amplification of the CDR3 region of rearranged TCR beta genes was performed with a multiplex PCR assay on genomic DNA. The amplified TCR beta libraries were sequenced on the Illumina HiSeq System as 87-base-pair reads. Under the source paper's analysis protocol: Across the 640 or so repertoires, a later analysis counted around 80 million unique TCR beta chains, some 11 million of which were shared by at least two donors. Raw reads were error-corrected and collapsed into unique sequences by a nearest-neighbor algorithm in which closely related sequences were merged to remove PCR and sequencing errors. V, D and J gene segments were assigned by aligning CDR3 sequences to IMGT reference sequences. For a sequence to be retained, a match of at least six nucleotides to both a V gene segment and a J gene segment was required. A rearrangement counted as productive if the CDR3 had no stop codons and remained in frame with V and J, and every other rearrangement counted as non-productive. CDR3 was defined according to IMGT convention as the region running from the second conserved V-encoded cysteine to the conserved J-encoded phenylalanine. Sequences without an unambiguous match to a single V gene segment were excluded from the earlier analysis of approximately 600 of the donors. In an earlier analysis of 450 to 750 of the donors, a V segment was called functional when productive rearrangements were above 56.7%, and segregating when the standard deviation between donors exceeded 5%. To diagnose cytomegalovirus status from the catalog of TCR beta chain sequences, a statistical classification framework was built. In a later analysis, TCR nucleotide sequences were compared against IMGT/GENE-DB human TR gene sequences so that V and J genes could be assigned. In a later analysis, CDR3 sequences and most-parsimonious VDJ recombination scenarios were assigned using the TCRdist pipeline. A later analysis defined each TCR beta chain by its CDR3 amino acid sequence plus V-gene family, and excluded reads lacking a unique V-gene family. To address suspected cross-contamination and a sequencing artifact, a later analysis removed 592 highly shared, low-generation-probability nucleotide sequences. In a later analysis, a clonal expansion index for each public chain was calculated from normalized within-repertoire ranks of inferred template counts. In a later analysis, generation probabilities were computed using a VDJ recombination model fitted to out-of-frame rearrangements, and the results were checked against IGoR. In a later analysis, TCR-TCR, TCR-HLA and TCR-CMV co-occurrence was scored with hypergeometric tests, and a repertoire-size bias correction was applied to TCR pairs. In a later analysis, false discovery rates were estimated by permuting HLA or CMV assignments 20 times. In a later analysis, co-occurring TCRs were grouped using DBSCAN, with TCRdist sequence similarity added in when clustering inside HLA-allele-positive subsets. Repertoires with fewer than 30,000 or more than 120,000 public chains, plus five repertoires with anomalous nucleotide sharing, were excluded from co-occurrence clustering. TCRdb carries this immuneACCESS record with in-frame sequences only. Its versions omit some clonotypes, under half of them owing to an unresolved V gene in the studies checked, with the rest unexplained. That table gives V, J and clone size, and the DNA gave D and trimming. A total of tens of thousands of clones appear in this sample, under 80% of them only once. Roughly a tenth of the sample is in the top ten clones.

Points the paper makes about the study in general: In a later analysis, the rate of TCR association differed among HLA loci, with DRB1 alleles having the most associated TCRs and HLA-C alleles having the fewest. When HLA alleles, especially DR and DQ, strongly co-occurred, TCR associations were difficult to assign to individual alleles. A further reported finding was that TCR beta sequences accurately predicted the HLA-A and HLA-B alleles for most subjects in the first cohort. Linkage disequilibrium might explain the correlated functional status among segregating V segments, but an unknown experimental factor could not be ruled out. Sequencing depth was assumed to be roughly uniform across donors in the presence/absence analyses, though that assumption may not hold. Across donors, most TCR sequences were observed very rarely, whereas some public TCRs were present in many individuals. In an earlier analysis of some 550 of the donors, most TCR beta V segments were observed in productive rearrangements about 90% or about 30% of the time, broadly matching IMGT annotations. The classifier was reported to diagnose cytomegalovirus status with high specificity and sensitivity in both the original cohort and the validation cohort. In a later analysis, 15,000 to 20,000 TCR beta sequences were associated with specific HLA alleles at a false discovery rate of 0.05. Immune exposure information for the cohort was limited to CMV serostatus. Over 15 rarely observed V segments, including chromosome 9 orphons, were excluded from the earlier analysis of about 500 of the donors because counts were too low. The 87-base-pair reads could not distinguish some IMGT-functional V segments, including TRBV6-2 and TRBV6-3, so those segments were excluded. HLA typing was unavailable for some donors at each locus, so association tests used only the typed subset. The authors suggested that the approach could potentially be extended to other disease states and immunological phenotypes. The study gave a list of roughly 150 TCR beta chains associated with cytomegalovirus. Only TCR beta chains were sequenced in this cohort, and the absence of alpha or paired-chain data limited detectable features. In a later genetic analysis, fewer N-insertions in productive TCRs were reported among donors in an Asian-associated ancestry cluster than the approximately 710-donor mean. The sequencing pipeline was judged likely to have produced a cluster of highly shared sequence variants as a technical artifact. A later analysis reported that several top co-occurrence clusters appeared linked to parvovirus B19, influenza, CMV and Epstein-Barr virus. A few of the identified cytomegalovirus-associated TCR beta chains were confirmed in vitro to be specific for cytomegalovirus antigens. V-gene and J-gene trimming of TCR beta chains was associated with a missense DCLRE1C variant in a later genetic analysis, and the association was replicated in an independent cohort. In a later analysis, HLA-associated TCR beta chains showed more clonal expansion and lower generation probabilities than non-associated chains that were equally common. In a later analysis, most CMV-associated TCR beta chains were found to appear HLA-restricted, with HLA associations seemingly driven largely by CMV exposure.

The V gene is TRBV30 and the J gene is TRBJ2-5; the junction holds 8 bases that match TRBD2. Sequencing was carried out using PBMCs. This TCR came from a man aged 25 to 40 in good health and CMV-seropositive. The DNA is TGTGCCTGGATCTCGGGAGCGGGGGAAGAGACCCAGTACTTC. It encodes CAWISGAGEETQYF.